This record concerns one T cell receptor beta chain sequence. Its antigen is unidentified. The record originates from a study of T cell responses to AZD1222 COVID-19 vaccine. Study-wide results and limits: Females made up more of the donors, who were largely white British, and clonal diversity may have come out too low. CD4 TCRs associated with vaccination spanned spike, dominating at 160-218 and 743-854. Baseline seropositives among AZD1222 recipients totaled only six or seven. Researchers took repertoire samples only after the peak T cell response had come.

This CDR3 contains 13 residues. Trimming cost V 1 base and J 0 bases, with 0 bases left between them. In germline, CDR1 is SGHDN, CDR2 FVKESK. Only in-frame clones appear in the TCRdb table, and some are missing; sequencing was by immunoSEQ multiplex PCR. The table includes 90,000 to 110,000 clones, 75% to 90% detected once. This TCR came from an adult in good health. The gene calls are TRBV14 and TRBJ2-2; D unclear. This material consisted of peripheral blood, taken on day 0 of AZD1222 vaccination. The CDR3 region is CASSQANTGELFF. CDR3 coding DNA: TGTGCCAGCAGCCAAGCGAACACCGGGGAGCTGTTTTTT.